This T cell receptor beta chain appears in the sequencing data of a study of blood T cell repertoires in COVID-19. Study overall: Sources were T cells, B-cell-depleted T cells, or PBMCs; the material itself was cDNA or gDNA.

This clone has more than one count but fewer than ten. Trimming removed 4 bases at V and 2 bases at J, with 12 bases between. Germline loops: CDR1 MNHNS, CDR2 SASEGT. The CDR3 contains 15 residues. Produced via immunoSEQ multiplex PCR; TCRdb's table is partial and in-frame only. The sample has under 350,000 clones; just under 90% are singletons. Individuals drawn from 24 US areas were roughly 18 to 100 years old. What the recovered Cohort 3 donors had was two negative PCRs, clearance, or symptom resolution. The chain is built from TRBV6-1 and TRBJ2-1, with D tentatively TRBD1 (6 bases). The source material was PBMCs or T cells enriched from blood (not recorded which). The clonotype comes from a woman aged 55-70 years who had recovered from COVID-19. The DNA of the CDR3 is TGTGCCAGCAGTGGAGCCGGGACAACCTACAATGAGCAGTTCTTC. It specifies CASSGAGTTYNEQFF.